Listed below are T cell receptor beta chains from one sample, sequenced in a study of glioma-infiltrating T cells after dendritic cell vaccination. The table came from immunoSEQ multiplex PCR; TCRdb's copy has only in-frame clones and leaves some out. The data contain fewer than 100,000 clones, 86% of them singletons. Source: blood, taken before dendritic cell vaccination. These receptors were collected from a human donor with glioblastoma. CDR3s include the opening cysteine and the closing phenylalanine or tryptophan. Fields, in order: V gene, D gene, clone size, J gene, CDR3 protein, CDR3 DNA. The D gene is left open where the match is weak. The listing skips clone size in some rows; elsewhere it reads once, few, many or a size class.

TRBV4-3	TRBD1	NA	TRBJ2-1	CASSSDPGTGDNEQFF	TGCGCCAGCAGCTCCGATCCCGGGACAGGGGATAATGAGCAGTTCTTC
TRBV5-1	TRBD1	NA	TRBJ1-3	CASSSIGQGSGNTIYF	TGCGCCAGCAGCTCCATCGGACAGGGCTCTGGAAACACCATATATTTT
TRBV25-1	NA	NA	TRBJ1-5	CASSGQGGDQPQHF	TGTGCCAGCAGCGGGCAGGGCGGCGATCAGCCCCAGCATTTT
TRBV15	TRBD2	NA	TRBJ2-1	CATRRTSGSNEQFF	TGTGCCACCAGACGGACTAGCGGGAGCAATGAGCAGTTCTTC
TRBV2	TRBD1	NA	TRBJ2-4	CASSETPSDRVAKNIQYF	TGTGCCAGCAGTGAAACTCCCTCGGACAGGGTTGCCAAAAACATTCAGTACTTC
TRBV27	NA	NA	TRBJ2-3	CASSLGLVAGSDTQYF	TGTGCCAGCAGCCTAGGGTTGGTGGCAGGGTCAGATACGCAGTATTTT
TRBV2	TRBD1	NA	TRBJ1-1	CASSEAGQGAIEAFF	TGTGCCAGCAGTGAAGCGGGACAGGGGGCGATTGAAGCTTTCTTT
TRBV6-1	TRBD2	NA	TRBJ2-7	CASSAGLAGDYEQYF	TGTGCCAGCAGCGCAGGACTAGCGGGAGACTACGAGCAGTACTTC
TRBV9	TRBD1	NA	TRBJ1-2	CASSVEPLGQGPYGYTF	TGTGCCAGCAGCGTAGAACCCTTGGGACAGGGGCCCTATGGCTACACCTTC
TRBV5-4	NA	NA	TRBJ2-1	CASSLGGDPGKFF	TGTGCCAGCAGCTTGGGAGGAGACCCCGGGAAGTTCTTC
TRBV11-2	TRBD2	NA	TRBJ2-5	CASSTGTSGGAPLETQYF	TGTGCCAGCAGCACCGGGACTAGCGGGGGGGCTCCCCTAGAGACCCAGTACTTC
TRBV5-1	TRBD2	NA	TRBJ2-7	CASSLATSGRMGNEQYF	TGCGCCAGCAGCTTGGCCACTAGCGGGAGAATGGGAAACGAGCAGTACTTC
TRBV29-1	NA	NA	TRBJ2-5	CSVDVMSQETQYF	TGCAGCGTTGATGTTATGAGTCAAGAGACCCAGTACTTC
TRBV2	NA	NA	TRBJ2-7	CASSVAGGPGAGTYEQYF	TGTGCCAGCAGTGTCGCAGGGGGCCCAGGAGCGGGAACCTACGAGCAGTACTTC
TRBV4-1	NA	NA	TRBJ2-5	CASSQDQNGETQYF	TGCGCCAGCAGCCAAGATCAGAACGGGGAGACCCAGTACTTC
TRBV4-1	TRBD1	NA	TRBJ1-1	CASSQEDRDMNTEAFF	TGCGCCAGCAGCCAAGAAGACAGGGACATGAACACTGAAGCTTTCTTT
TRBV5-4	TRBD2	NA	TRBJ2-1	CASSRTLGTSGNEQFF	TGTGCCAGCAGCCGAACCCTCGGGACTAGCGGCAATGAGCAGTTCTTC
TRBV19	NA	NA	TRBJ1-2	CASSAGSSLYGYTF	TGTGCCAGTAGTGCCGGGTCCTCCCTCTATGGCTACACCTTC
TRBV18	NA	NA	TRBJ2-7	CASSPRTSPYEQYF	TGTGCCAGCTCACCTCGAACATCTCCCTACGAGCAGTACTTC
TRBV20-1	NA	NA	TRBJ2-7	CSAKGVGEQYF	TGCAGTGCTAAGGGGGTAGGAGAGCAGTACTTC
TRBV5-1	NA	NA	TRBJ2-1	CASRFGTPGYNEQFF	TGCGCCAGCAGGTTCGGGACTCCGGGGTACAATGAGCAGTTCTTC
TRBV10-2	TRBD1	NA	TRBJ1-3	CASTPTGVEGNTIYF	TGCGCCAGCACCCCCACAGGGGTAGAAGGAAACACCATATATTTT
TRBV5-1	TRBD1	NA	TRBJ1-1	CASTPGWDRNTEAFF	TGCGCCAGCACCCCAGGTTGGGACAGGAACACTGAAGCTTTCTTT
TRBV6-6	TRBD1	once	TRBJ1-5	CASSQGQGAFQPQHF	TGTGCCAGCAGTCAAGGACAGGGGGCTTTTCAGCCCCAGCATTTT
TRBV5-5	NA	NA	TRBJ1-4	CASSPTTNEKLFF	TGTGCCAGCAGCCCAACAACTAATGAAAAACTGTTTTTT
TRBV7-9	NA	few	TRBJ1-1	CASSIDSMNTEAFF	TGTGCCAGCAGCATCGACAGCATGAACACTGAAGCTTTCTTT
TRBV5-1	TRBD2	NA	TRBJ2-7	CASSLAGGSFSYEQYF	TGCGCCAGCAGCTTGGCGGGGGGGAGCTTCTCGTACGAGCAGTACTTC
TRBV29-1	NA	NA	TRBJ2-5	CSSWERQETQYF	TGCAGCAGTTGGGAGAGACAAGAGACCCAGTACTTC
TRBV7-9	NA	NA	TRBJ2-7	CASSLVSQSLYVEQYF	TGTGCCAGCAGCTTAGTTTCCCAGTCCCTTTATGTCGAGCAGTACTTC
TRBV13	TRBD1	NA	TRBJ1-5	CASSQRQGSDQPQHF	TGTGCCAGCAGCCAGCGACAGGGGAGCGATCAGCCCCAGCATTTT
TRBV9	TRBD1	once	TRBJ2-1	CASSVAGTGGSEQFF	TGTGCCAGCAGCGTAGCGGGGACAGGGGGTTCTGAGCAGTTCTTC